This passage covers 24 T cell receptor beta chains from one sample sequenced in a study of cytomegalovirus exposure and HLA in healthy donors. With 60 Vbeta and 13 Jbeta primers, the PCR was carried out. Assay used: immunoSEQ multiplex PCR; TCRdb lists only in-frame clones, some missing. The sample includes 110,000 to 150,000 clones, around 80% of them seen just once. Sequenced material: PBMCs. The receptors stem from a man aged 40-49 years in good health and CMV-seronegative.

The rearrangement uses TRBV19 and TRBJ2-1; 8 nucleotides line up with TRBD1. The germline CDR1 and CDR2 sequences are LNHDA and SQIVND (reference sequence). The CDR3 consists of 16 residues. The junction had 13 bases not matched to a gene; V was cut back by 5 bases and J by 7 bases. The CDR3 is CASSPGWPGGKNEQFF. For the CDR3, the DNA is TGTGCCAGTAGTCCCGGGTGGCCAGGGGGCAAGAATGAGCAGTTCTTC. Full variable domain (outside the CDR3, taken from reference TRBV19 and TRBJ2-1): DGGITQSPKYLFRKEGQNVTLSCEQNLNHDAMYWYRQDPGQGLRLIYYSQIVNDFQKGDIAEGYSVSREKKESFPLTVTSAQKNPTAFYLCASSPGWPGGKNEQFFGPGTRLTVL.

This clone was recorded once. V and J are TRBV7-6 and TRBJ1-4, with a tentative D call TRBD1 (5 bases). There are 14 residues in the CDR3. V was pared by 2 bases and J by 5 bases, with 9 bases between. The germline CDR1 and CDR2 sequences are SGHVS and FNYEAQ. The CDR3 region is CASSLSQGNEKLFF. DNA of the CDR3: TGTGCCAGCAGCTTAAGTCAGGGAAATGAAAAACTGTTTTTT. Complete variable domain (other parts from reference TRBV7-6 and TRBJ1-4): GAGVSQSPRYKVTKRGQDVALRCDPISGHVSLYWYRQALGQGPEFLTYFNYEAQQDKSGLPNDRFSAERPEGSISTLTIQRTEQRDSAMYRCASSLSQGNEKLFFGSGTQLSVL.

This clone was seen only a few times. The chain combines TRBV7-8 with TRBJ2-2, with a weak D call TRBD1 (5 bases). V lost 5 bases and J lost 6, with 10 bases in between. Per the germline V gene, CDR1 is SGHVS and CDR2 is FQNEAQ. The CDR3 spans 13 residues. Here the CDR3 DNA reads TGTGCCAGCAGCCTCACAGGTCCCGGGGAGCTGTTTTTT. Amino acid sequence: CASSLTGPGELFF.

The sample holds a few counts of this clone. The chain has TRBV6-1 and TRBJ1-3; TRBD1 is a possible D gene (5 bases). Trimming stripped 2 bases from V and 0 bases from J, with 14 bases between. The CDR3 runs to 17 residues. The germline gives CDR1 MNHNS, CDR2 SASEGT. For the CDR3, the DNA is TGTGCCAGCAGTGAACAGATGCCGGGACTCTCTGGAAACACCATATATTTT. Translated, it gives CASSEQMPGLSGNTIYF.

In this sample, this clone turned up a few times. The chain joins TRBV2 to TRBJ1-5; perhaps TRBD1 as D (5 bases). The V and J ends lost 1 base and 0 bases respectively, with 7 bases between them. The CDR3 runs to 15 residues. CDR1 and CDR2 (germline): SNHLY, FYNNEI. CDR3 DNA sequence: TGTGCCAGCAGTGAAGACAGGCTTAGCAATCAGCCCCAGCATTTT. Translating gives CASSEDRLSNQPQHF.

This clone was counted at least ten times. J is TRBJ2-7 and V is TRBV10-1; a weak D match, TRBD1 (6 bases). CDR1 and CDR2 (germline): WNHNN, SYGVQD (reference sequence). V lost 4 bases, J lost 7 bases, and 14 bases lay in between. This CDR3 is 13 amino acids long. This CDR3 reads CASSGLRQDEQYF. The CDR3 DNA follows: TGCGCCAGCAGTGGGCTAAGACAGGATGAGCAGTACTTC.

CDR3 amino acids: CASRTGVSALATNEKLFF. CDR3 nucleotide sequence: TGTGCCAGCAGGACAGGGGTTTCGGCCCTTGCAACTAATGAAAAACTGTTTTTT. This sequence joins TRBV2 and TRBJ1-4; 8 positions match TRBD1. Losses at the gene ends were 6 bases for V and 0 bases for J; bases not matched to a gene: 12. The CDR3 spans 18 residues. Germline V gene lookup returns CDR1 SNHLY and CDR2 FYNNEI. The whole variable domain, filled in from reference TRBV2 and TRBJ1-4, reads EPEVTQTPSHQVTQMGQEVILRCVPISNHLYFYWYRQILGQKVEFLVSFYNNEISEKSEIFDDQFSVERPDGSNFTLKIRSTKLEDSAMYFCASRTGVSALATNEKLFFGSGTQLSVL.

The chain links TRBV21-1 to TRBJ1-2. TRBV21-1 is termed a pseudogene. This CDR3 region has 11 residues. The CDR3 sequence is CARLILYGYTF. CDR3 bases: TGTGCCAGACTAATTCTCTATGGCTACACCTTC.

The chain combines TRBV10-2 with TRBJ1-4; 7 bases align to TRBD1. The germline V gene has CDR1 WSHSY and CDR2 SAAADI. The V segment lost 5 bases and the J segment 8 bases; nucleotides outside the gene matches: 8. The CDR3 has 14 amino acids. CDR3 coding DNA: TGCGCCAGCAGTCCAGGGGGGCCATGGGAAAAACTGTTTTTT. Protein sequence: CASSPGGPWEKLFF.

The J gene is TRBJ1-1, the V gene TRBV10-2; TRBD1 matches at 7 bases. Looked up from germline, CDR1 is WSHSY and CDR2 is SAAADI. This CDR3 is 11 amino acids long. V lost 6 bases to trimming and J lost 10 bases; unmatched junction nucleotides: 5. CDR3 DNA: TGCGCCAGCAGGGGACAGCAACGAGCTTTCTTT. Protein product: CASRGQQRAFF.

The rearrangement links TRBV29-1 to TRBJ2-5, with a possible D match to TRBD1 (5 bases). The DNA end is more similar to TRBJ2-7, so the J call may be wrong. The CDR3 has 13 amino acids. In germline, CDR1 is SQVTM, CDR2 ANQGSEA. Here the CDR3 DNA reads TGCAGCGTTGTGGACATCACCTCCTACGAGCAGTACTTC. Its protein product is CSVVDITSYEQYF.

This clone was detected only once. The chain combines TRBV6-5 with TRBJ2-3; 8 bases are a match to TRBD2. This CDR3 is 14 amino acids long. Germline CDR1 reads MNHEY; CDR2 reads SVGAGI. Losses at the gene ends were 3 bases for V and 3 bases for J; bases not matched to a gene: 2. The CDR3 reads CASSYSGGTDTQYF. In DNA, the CDR3 is TGTGCCAGCAGTTATTCGGGGGGGACAGATACGCAGTATTTT.

The genes are TRBV7-9 and TRBJ1-2, with D hard to call. CDR1 SEHNR and CDR2 FQNEAQ come from the germline V gene (reference sequence). Trimming left V 2 bases short and J 7 bases short, with 17 bases between. This CDR3 spans 15 amino acids. The chain's CDR3 is CASSLTVGESGGYTF. The CDR3 coding sequence is TGTGCCAGCAGCTTAACGGTCGGGGAAAGTGGTGGCTACACCTTC.

This chain connects TRBV5-1 to TRBJ2-5; D possibly corresponds to TRBD2 (7 bases). Trimming shortened V by 6 bases and J by 4 bases, and 25 bases separated the two germline ends. This CDR3 has 17 amino acids. The germline gives CDR1 SGHRS, CDR2 YFSETQ. The CDR3 sequence is CASTIGGRTRNSETQYF. CDR3 DNA sequence: TGCGCCAGCACCATTGGGGGGCGGACTAGGAATTCAGAGACCCAGTACTTC.

This chain joins TRBV28 and TRBJ1-6; 10 bases are shared with TRBD1. The length of the CDR3 is 15 residues. CDR1 MDHEN and CDR2 SYDVKM come from the germline V gene. J gave up 7 bases and V 6 bases, and 6 bases lay outside the gene matches. In DNA form, the CDR3 reads TGTGCCAGCAGCATCGGGACAGGGGTAAATTCACCCCTCCACTTT. It specifies CASSIGTGVNSPLHF.

The chain joins TRBV5-4 to TRBJ2-7; tentatively, D is TRBD1 (6 bases). Germline loops: CDR1 SGHNT, CDR2 YYREEE (reference sequence). The CDR3 loop spans 16 amino acids. V dropped 4 bases and J dropped 0 bases, with 17 bases sitting between them. CDR3 in amino acids: CASSPAGTLSSYEQYF. The CDR3 DNA follows: TGTGCCAGCAGCCCCGCCGGGACATTAAGCTCCTACGAGCAGTACTTC.

Worth noting for this clone: Other nucleotide sequences in the sample specify the same CDR3. The chain uses TRBV19 and TRBJ2-7; 9 bases fit TRBD1. CDR1 and CDR2 from the germline V gene are LNHDA and SQIVND (reference sequence). The CDR3 runs to 14 residues. After removal of 5 bases from V and 1 base from J, the junction contained 3 bases not matched to a gene. The chain's CDR3 is CASSLGQGSYEQYF. CDR3 coding DNA: TGTGCCAGTAGTCTAGGACAGGGGTCCTACGAGCAGTACTTC.

V gene TRBV27 combines with J gene TRBJ2-3, with 14 bases matching TRBD2. The ends lost 3 bases at V and 4 bases at J; junction bases unmatched: 0. Per the germline V gene, CDR1 is MNHEY and CDR2 is SMNVEV (reference sequence). This CDR3 is built from 15 residues. The CDR3 DNA reads as TGTGCCAGCAGTTTGACTAGCGGGGGGGCAGATACGCAGTATTTT. Translated, it gives CASSLTSGGADTQYF.

The rearrangement joins TRBV19 to TRBJ2-5; TRBD2 matches 12 bases. V lost 4 bases to trimming and J lost 5 bases; unmatched junction nucleotides: 5. Germline V lookup: CDR1 LNHDA, CDR2 SQIVND (reference sequence). The CDR3 is made up of 15 amino acids. For the CDR3, the DNA is TGTGCCAGTAGTAGGACTAGCGGGGCATGGGAGACCCAGTACTTC. Its protein product is CASSRTSGAWETQYF.

The chain joins TRBV19 to TRBJ1-6; D is perhaps TRBD1 (6 bases). V was trimmed by 5 bases and J by 4 bases, leaving 6 bases between them. This CDR3 has 13 amino acids. Germline V gene data show CDR1 as LNHDA and CDR2 as SQIVND (reference sequence). The DNA for the CDR3 is TGTGCCAGTAGTGGACAGTATAATTCACCCCTCCACTTT. Translating it yields CASSGQYNSPLHF.

The chain recombines TRBV6-1 with TRBJ1-4; 9 positions match TRBD1. Germline trimming cut 6 bases from V and 6 bases from J; bases unmatched to any gene: 2. From germline, CDR1 is MNHNS and CDR2 SASEGT. The CDR3 is 13 amino acids. The CDR3 here is CASRRQGDEKLFF. For the CDR3, the DNA is TGTGCCAGCAGGCGACAGGGGGATGAAAAACTGTTTTTT.

The chain couples TRBV28 to TRBJ2-5, with D maybe TRBD2 (7 bases). The CDR3 spans 14 residues. In germline, CDR1 is MDHEN, CDR2 SYDVKM. Trimming pared 6 bases from V and 5 bases from J, leaving 16 bases between. The DNA of the CDR3 is TGTGCCAGCAGCCCCCGGGGGGCCGTTGAGACCCAGTACTTC. This sequence encodes CASSPRGAVETQYF.

This chain connects TRBV19 to TRBJ1-6, with D possibly TRBD1 on 6 matching bases. CDR1 is LNHDA, CDR2 SQIVND, per germline (reference sequence). Deletions cut 9 bases from V and 4 bases from J, with 10 bases between. This CDR3 has 13 residues. The CDR3 region has the DNA TGTGCCAGCCGGGACACTTATAATTCACCCCTCCACTTT. Encoded protein: CASRDTYNSPLHF.

The chain joins TRBV6-5 to TRBJ1-6; TRBD1 matches 8 bases. Looked up from germline, CDR1 is MNHEY and CDR2 is SVGAGI. The CDR3 loop spans 15 amino acids. J was trimmed by 9 bases and V by 5 bases; bases with no gene match: 9. As DNA, the CDR3 is TGTGCCAGCAGTGGGAGACAGGGGTACGGTTCACCCCTCCACTTT. As protein: CASSGRQGYGSPLHF.